The 18 T cell receptor beta chains below all came from one sample that was sequenced in a study of identical twins. TCRdb re-derived calls from the 5' RACE reads in MiXCR, one entry per CDR3 protein. The data hold 1.5 million or so distinct CDR3 sequences, with roughly 35% observed a single time. The sequenced sample was cord blood. The receptors here all came from a newborn girl in good health.

The rearrangement uses TRBV10-3 and TRBJ2-1, with 7 bases that match TRBD1. J lost 10 bases, V lost 6 bases, and 15 bases had no gene match. The CDR3 sequence is 15 residues long. CDR1 and CDR2 from the germline V gene are ENHRY and SYGVKD. CDR3 DNA sequence: TGTGCCATCAGGCTCAACCCAGACAGGGAGAACGAGCAGTTCTTC. It is translated as CAIRLNPDRENEQFF.

This clonotype was observed a handful of times. The J gene is TRBJ1-6, the V gene TRBV7-2; D may be TRBD1 (6 bases). This CDR3 is built from 16 residues. CDR1 is SGHTA and CDR2 is FQGNSA in the germline V gene. Between the trimmed V and J ends, which lost 2 bases and 8 bases, there was a span of 16 bases. The DNA of the CDR3 is TGTGCCAGCAGCTTAATTCGACAGGCGGAGGATTCACCCCTCCACTTT. Its translation is CASSLIRQAEDSPLHF.

This clonotype has a handful of counts. The chain has TRBV10-3 and TRBJ2-7, with a tentative D call TRBD1 (6 bases). The CDR3 is made up of 16 amino acids. The germline V gene has CDR1 ENHRY and CDR2 SYGVKD. V lost 3 bases and J 3 bases, leaving 18 bases between the germline ends. For the CDR3, the DNA is TGTGCCATCAGTGATTCTTATCGGGACAAACGCTACGAGCAGTACTTC. It translates to CAISDSYRDKRYEQYF.

V gene TRBV10-3 combines with J gene TRBJ1-5; 9 bases fit TRBD1. V lost 0 bases to trimming and J lost 4 bases; unmatched junction nucleotides: 4. The length of the CDR3 is 16 residues. Germline V gene lookup returns CDR1 ENHRY and CDR2 SYGVKD. The CDR3 sequence is CAISESGQGGNQPQHF. CDR3 bases: TGTGCCATCAGTGAGTCGGGACAGGGAGGAAATCAGCCCCAGCATTTT.

In its sample, this clonotype was seen a few times. This chain uses TRBV7-9 with TRBJ1-2, with 9 bases identical to TRBD1. The length of the CDR3 is 13 residues. After removal of 4 bases from V and 7 bases from J, the junction contained 4 bases not matched to a gene. CDR1 is SEHNR and CDR2 is FQNEAQ in the germline V gene (reference sequence). The CDR3 nucleotides are TGTGCCAGCAGCTCCCGGGACAGGGTTGGCTACACCTTC. This encodes CASSSRDRVGYTF.

This clonotype was seen ten or more times. This chain connects TRBV27 to TRBJ2-3; D unclear. Germline loops: CDR1 MNHEY, CDR2 SMNVEV (reference sequence). Trimming removed 3 bases from V and 0 bases from J, with 7 bases in between. The CDR3 sequence is 14 residues long. Here the CDR3 DNA reads TGTGCCAGCAGTTTTGGCCTCAGCACAGATACGCAGTATTTT. Its translation: CASSFGLSTDTQYF.

This clonotype came up a few times. CDR3 in DNA: TGTGCCAGCAGTTTGGGACCAAACCCCCTCCTCGAGCAGTACTTC. Residues: CASSLGPNPLLEQYF. This chain links TRBV12-3 or TRBV12-4 with TRBJ2-7; the D gene could be TRBD1 or TRBD2 (5 bases each). The CDR3 is 15 residues long. Trimming shortened V by 3 bases and J by 6 bases, and 18 bases separated the two germline ends.

This clonotype has only one observation. This chain links TRBV7-2 with TRBJ2-1; tentatively, D is TRBD1 or TRBD2 (7 bases each). The CDR3 contains 13 residues. V lost 5 bases and J 10 bases, leaving 15 bases between the germline ends. CDR1 and CDR2 (germline): SGHTA, FQGNSA. The CDR3 loop reads CASSHDRDYEQFF. The CDR3 DNA reads as TGTGCCAGCAGCCACGACAGGGACTACGAGCAGTTCTTC.

This rearrangement joins TRBV3-1 to TRBJ2-1; TRBD2 aligns across 11 bases. V was pared by 4 bases and J by 10 bases, with 12 bases of the junction left unmatched. There are 16 residues in the CDR3. Germline V gene sequence: CDR1 LGHDT, CDR2 YNNKEL (reference sequence). In nucleotides, the CDR3 is TGTGCCAGCAGCCCAGCCGGGACTAGCGGTACAATCGAGCAGTTCTTC. Translating gives CASSPAGTSGTIEQFF.

This clonotype showed up just a few times. The chain links TRBV20-1 to TRBJ1-1; the match to TRBD1 covers 7 bases. J lost 11 bases, V lost 1 base, and 4 bases had no gene match. This CDR3 spans 11 amino acids. Germline V gives CDR1 DFQATT, CDR2 SNEGSKA (reference sequence). The CDR3 here is CSARADRDAFF. The CDR3 region has the DNA TGCAGTGCTAGAGCCGACAGGGACGCTTTCTTT.

The CDR3 region is CSARATGVGNQPQHF. The CDR3 nucleotides are TGCAGTGCTAGGGCTACGGGGGTAGGCAATCAGCCCCAGCATTTT. The chain combines TRBV20-1 with TRBJ1-5; possibly TRBD1 for D (5 bases). V gave up 3 bases and J gave up 2 bases, with 14 bases separating them. CDR3 length: 15 amino acids. Per the germline V gene, CDR1 is DFQATT and CDR2 is SNEGSKA (reference sequence).

This chain connects TRBV18 to TRBJ2-7; possible D gene TRBD1, 6 bases. Trimming took 1 base from V and 0 from J, leaving 13 bases between them. There are 16 residues in the CDR3. Germline CDR1 KGHSH, CDR2 LQKENI. CDR3 amino acids: CASSPQETRGSYEQYF. The DNA of the CDR3 is TGTGCCAGCTCACCACAAGAGACCAGGGGCTCCTACGAGCAGTACTTC.

V usage is TRBV6-5 and J usage is TRBJ1-1; a possible D gene is TRBD1 (5 bases). The V end was cut by 2 bases, the J end by 6 bases, with 13 bases between. The CDR3 consists of 14 residues. Germline-derived CDR1 and CDR2 are MNHEY and SVGAGI. The CDR3 DNA reads TGTGCCAGCAGTTACGAGGGGCGATGGGCTGAAGCTTTCTTT. Translation gives CASSYEGRWAEAFF.

This clonotype was detected ten times or more. This chain connects TRBV12-3 or TRBV12-4 to TRBJ2-5, with a possible D match to TRBD1 (6 bases). The CDR3 totals 14 residues. The V and J ends lost 3 bases and 2 bases respectively, with 10 bases between them. The CDR3 loop is CASSFWGLQETQYF. For the CDR3, the DNA is TGTGCCAGCAGTTTTTGGGGGCTACAAGAGACCCAGTACTTC.

The chain combines TRBV7-9 with TRBJ2-1; D call uncertain. Trimming pared 4 bases from V and 0 bases from J, leaving 13 bases between. The CDR3 has 16 amino acids. Germline loops: CDR1 SEHNR, CDR2 FQNEAQ (reference sequence). The CDR3 protein is CASSSMTPVSYNEQFF. The CDR3 nucleotides are TGTGCCAGCAGCTCTATGACCCCCGTCTCCTACAATGAGCAGTTCTTC.

This clonotype was seen ten or more times. J is TRBJ2-7 and V is TRBV29-1; D possibly corresponds to TRBD2 (5 bases). The CDR3 has 14 residues. Germline V lookup: CDR1 SQVTM, CDR2 ANQGSEA. The V gene lost 2 bases and the J gene lost 3 bases, with 14 bases spanning the gap. The CDR3 DNA reads as TGCAGCGTTGAAAAGAAGGACGGGGTCTACGAGCAGTACTTC. Protein sequence: CSVEKKDGVYEQYF.

The sample holds a few counts of this clonotype. The chain has TRBV5-1 and TRBJ2-7; 7 bases agree with TRBD2. The CDR3 loop spans 16 amino acids. The germline gives CDR1 SGHRS, CDR2 YFSETQ. V gave up 5 bases and J gave up 2 bases; unmatched junction bases: 13. The chain's CDR3 is CASSFTQLAAPYEQYF. The CDR3 DNA is TGCGCCAGCAGTTTTACCCAGCTAGCGGCCCCCTACGAGCAGTACTTC. The full variable domain, rest sourced from reference TRBV5-1 and TRBJ2-7, is KAGVTQTPRYLIKTRGQQVTLSCSPISGHRSVSWYQQTPGQGLQFLFEYFSETQRNKGNFPGRFSGRQFSNSRSEMNVSTLELGDSALYLCASSFTQLAAPYEQYFGPGTRLTVT.

The sample holds a few counts of this clonotype. The rearrangement uses TRBV7-9 and TRBJ1-2, with unresolved D. Looked up from germline, CDR1 is SEHNR and CDR2 is FQNEAQ (reference sequence). The germline V and J ends were trimmed by 5 bases and 5 bases, with 9 bases remaining between them. This CDR3 contains 12 residues. The CDR3 DNA reads TGTGCCAGCAGCCGAAGAGAGTATGGCTACACCTTC. Its protein product is CASSRREYGYTF.